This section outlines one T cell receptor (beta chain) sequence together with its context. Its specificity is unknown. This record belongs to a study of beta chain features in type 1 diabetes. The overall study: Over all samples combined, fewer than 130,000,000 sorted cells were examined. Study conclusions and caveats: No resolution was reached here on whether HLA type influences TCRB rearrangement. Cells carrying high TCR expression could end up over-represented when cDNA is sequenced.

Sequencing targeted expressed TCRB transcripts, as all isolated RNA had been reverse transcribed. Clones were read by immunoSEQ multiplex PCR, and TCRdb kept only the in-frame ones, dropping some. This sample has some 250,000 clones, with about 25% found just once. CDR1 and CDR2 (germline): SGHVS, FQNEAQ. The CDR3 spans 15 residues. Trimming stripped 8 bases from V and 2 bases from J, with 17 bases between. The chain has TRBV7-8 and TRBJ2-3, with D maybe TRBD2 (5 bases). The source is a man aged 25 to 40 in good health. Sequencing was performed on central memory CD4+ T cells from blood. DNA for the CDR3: TGTGCCAGCCACCCAACCCCCGGGAACACAGATACGCAGTATTTT. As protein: CASHPTPGNTDTQYF. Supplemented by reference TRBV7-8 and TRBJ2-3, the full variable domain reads GAGVSQSPRYKVAKRGQDVALRCDPISGHVSLFWYQQALGQGPEFLTYFQNEAQLDKSGLPSDRFFAERPEGSVSTLKIQRTQQEDSAVYLCASHPTPGNTDTQYFGPGTRLTVL.